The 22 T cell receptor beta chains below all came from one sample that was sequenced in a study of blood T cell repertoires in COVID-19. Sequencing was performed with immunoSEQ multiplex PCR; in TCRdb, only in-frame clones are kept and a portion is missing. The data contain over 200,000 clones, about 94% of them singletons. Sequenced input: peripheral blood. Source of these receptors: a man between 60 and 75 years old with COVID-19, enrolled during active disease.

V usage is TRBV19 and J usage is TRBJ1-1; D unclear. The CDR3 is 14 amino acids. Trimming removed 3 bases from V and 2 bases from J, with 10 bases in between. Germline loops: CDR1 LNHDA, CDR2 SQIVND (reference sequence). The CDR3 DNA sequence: TGTGCCAGTAGTATCGGTCGGGGAAACACTGAAGCTTTCTTT. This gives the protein CASSIGRGNTEAFF.

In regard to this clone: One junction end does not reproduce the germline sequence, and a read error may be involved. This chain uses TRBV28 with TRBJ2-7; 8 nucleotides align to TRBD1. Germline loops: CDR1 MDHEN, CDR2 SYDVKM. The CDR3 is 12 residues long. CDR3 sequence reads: CASSFYPGQGVF. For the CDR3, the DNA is TGTGCCAGCAGTTTCTATCCCGGACAGGGAGTCTTC.

CDR3 in amino acids: CASSRLPGLAGGPYNEQFF. CDR3 bases: TGTGCCAGCAGCCGACTCCCGGGACTAGCGGGGGGGCCCTACAATGAGCAGTTCTTC. The rearrangement uses TRBV4-2 and TRBJ2-1, with 16 positions matching TRBD2. After removal of 4 bases from V and 2 bases from J, the junction contained 8 bases not matched to a gene. The germline V gene has CDR1 LGHNA and CDR2 YNFKEQ. The CDR3 length is 19 residues.

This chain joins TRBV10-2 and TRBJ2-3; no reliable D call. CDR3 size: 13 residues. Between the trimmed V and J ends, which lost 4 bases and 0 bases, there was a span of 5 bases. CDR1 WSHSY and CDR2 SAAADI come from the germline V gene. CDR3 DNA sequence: TGCGCCAGCAGTGCCCGGAGCACAGATACGCAGTATTTT. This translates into CASSARSTDTQYF.

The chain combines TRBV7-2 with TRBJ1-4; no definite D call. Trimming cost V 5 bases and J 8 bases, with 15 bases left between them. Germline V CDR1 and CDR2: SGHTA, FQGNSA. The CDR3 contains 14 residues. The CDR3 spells CASSRSGPYEKLFF. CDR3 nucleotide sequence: TGTGCCAGCAGCCGGAGTGGTCCGTACGAAAAACTGTTTTTT. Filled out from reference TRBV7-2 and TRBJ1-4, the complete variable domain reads GAGVSQSPSNKVTEKGKDVELRCDPISGHTALYWYRQSLGQGLEFLIYFQGNSAPDKSGLPSDRFSAERTGGSVSTLTIQRTQQEDSAVYLCASSRSGPYEKLFFGSGTQLSVL.

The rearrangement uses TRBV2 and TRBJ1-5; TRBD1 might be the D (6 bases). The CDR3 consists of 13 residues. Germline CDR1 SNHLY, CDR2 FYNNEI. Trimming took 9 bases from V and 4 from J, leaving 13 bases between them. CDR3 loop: CASGLQGNQPQHF. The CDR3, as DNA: TGTGCCAGTGGTCTCCAGGGGAATCAGCCCCAGCATTTT.

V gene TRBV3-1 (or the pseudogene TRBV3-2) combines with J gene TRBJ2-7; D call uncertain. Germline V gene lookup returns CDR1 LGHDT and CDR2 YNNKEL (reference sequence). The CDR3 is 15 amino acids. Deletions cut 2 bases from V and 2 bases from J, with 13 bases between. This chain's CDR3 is CASSQRQVIPYEQYF. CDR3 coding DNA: TGTGCCAGCAGCCAACGGCAGGTGATTCCCTACGAGCAGTACTTC.

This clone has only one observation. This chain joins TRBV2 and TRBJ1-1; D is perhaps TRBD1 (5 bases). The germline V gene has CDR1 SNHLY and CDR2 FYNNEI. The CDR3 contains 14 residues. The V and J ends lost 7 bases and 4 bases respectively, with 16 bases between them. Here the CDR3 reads CASIAGGSFTEAFF. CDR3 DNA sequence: TGTGCCAGCATTGCCGGGGGGAGCTTCACTGAAGCTTTCTTT.

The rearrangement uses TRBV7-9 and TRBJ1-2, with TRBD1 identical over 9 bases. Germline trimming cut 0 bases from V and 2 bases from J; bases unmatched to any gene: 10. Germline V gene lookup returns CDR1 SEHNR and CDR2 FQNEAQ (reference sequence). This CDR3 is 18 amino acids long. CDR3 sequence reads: CASSLARGQGEANYGYTF. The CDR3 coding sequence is TGTGCCAGCAGCTTAGCGCGGGGACAGGGAGAAGCCAACTATGGCTACACCTTC. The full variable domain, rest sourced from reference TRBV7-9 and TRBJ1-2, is DTGVSQNPRHKITKRGQNVTFRCDPISEHNRLYWYRQTLGQGPEFLTYFQNEAQLEKSRLLSDRFSAERPKGSFSTLEIQRTEQGDSAMYLCASSLARGQGEANYGYTFGSGTRLTVV.

DNA of the CDR3: TGTGCCAGCAGTCGAAACAGATACGAGCAGTACTTC. It yields the protein CASSRNRYEQYF. The chain joins TRBV6-5 to TRBJ2-7; no firm D call. The germline V gene has CDR1 MNHEY and CDR2 SVGAGI. Trimming removed 5 bases at V and 4 bases at J, with 9 bases between. This CDR3 has 12 residues.

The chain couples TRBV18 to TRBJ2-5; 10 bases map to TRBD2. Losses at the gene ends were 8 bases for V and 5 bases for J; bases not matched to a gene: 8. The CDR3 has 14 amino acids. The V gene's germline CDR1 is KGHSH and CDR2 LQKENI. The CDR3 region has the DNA TGTGCCAGCGGGCCGGGACTAGCGTACGAGACCCAGTACTTC. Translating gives CASGPGLAYETQYF.

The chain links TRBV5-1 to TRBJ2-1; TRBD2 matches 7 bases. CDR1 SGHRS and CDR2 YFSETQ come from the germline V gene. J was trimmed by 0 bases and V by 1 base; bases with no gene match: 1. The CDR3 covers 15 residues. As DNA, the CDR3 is TGCGCCAGCAGCTTGACGGGAGGCTCCTACAATGAGCAGTTCTTC. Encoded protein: CASSLTGGSYNEQFF.

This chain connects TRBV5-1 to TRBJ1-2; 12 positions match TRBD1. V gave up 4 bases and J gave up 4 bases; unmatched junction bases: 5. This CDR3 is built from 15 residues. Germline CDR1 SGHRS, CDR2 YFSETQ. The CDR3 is CASSRGQGAIYGYTF. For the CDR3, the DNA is TGCGCCAGCAGCCGGGGACAGGGGGCTATCTATGGCTACACCTTC.

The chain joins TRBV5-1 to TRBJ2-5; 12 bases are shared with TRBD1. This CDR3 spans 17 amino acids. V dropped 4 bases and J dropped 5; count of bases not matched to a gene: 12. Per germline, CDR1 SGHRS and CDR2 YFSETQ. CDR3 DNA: TGCGCCAGCAGCCTAACCGCCGGGACAGGGGGCCGGGAGACCCAGTACTTC. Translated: CASSLTAGTGGRETQYF.

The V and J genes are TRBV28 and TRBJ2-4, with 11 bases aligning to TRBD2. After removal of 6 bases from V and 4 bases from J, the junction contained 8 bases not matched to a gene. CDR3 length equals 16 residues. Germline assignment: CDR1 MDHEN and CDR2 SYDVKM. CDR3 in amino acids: CASSPGGLAAKNIQYF. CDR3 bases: TGTGCCAGCAGCCCCGGGGGACTAGCGGCGAAAAACATTCAGTACTTC.

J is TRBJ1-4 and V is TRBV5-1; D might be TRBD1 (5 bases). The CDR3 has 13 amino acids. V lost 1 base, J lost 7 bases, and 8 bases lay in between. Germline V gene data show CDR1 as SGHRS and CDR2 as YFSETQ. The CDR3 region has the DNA TGCGCCAGCAGCTTGACCACAGGTGAAAAACTGTTTTTT. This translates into CASSLTTGEKLFF.

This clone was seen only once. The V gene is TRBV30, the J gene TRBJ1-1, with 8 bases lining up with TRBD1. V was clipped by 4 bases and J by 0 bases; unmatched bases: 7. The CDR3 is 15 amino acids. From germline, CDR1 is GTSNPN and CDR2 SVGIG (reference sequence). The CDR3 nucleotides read TGTGCCTGGACGCGGACAGGGCGTCTGAACACTGAAGCTTTCTTT. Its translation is CAWTRTGRLNTEAFF. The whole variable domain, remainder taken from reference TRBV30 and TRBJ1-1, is SQTIHQWPATLVQPVGSPLSLECTVEGTSNPNLYWYRQAAGRGLQLLFYSVGIGQISSEVPQNLSASRPQDRQFILSSKKLLLSDSGFYLCAWTRTGRLNTEAFFGQGTRLTVV.

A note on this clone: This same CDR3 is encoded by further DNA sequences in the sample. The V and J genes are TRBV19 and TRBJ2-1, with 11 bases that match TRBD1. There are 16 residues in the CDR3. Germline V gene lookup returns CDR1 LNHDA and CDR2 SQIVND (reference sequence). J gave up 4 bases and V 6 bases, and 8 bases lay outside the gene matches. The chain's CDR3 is CASSLTGTGGYNEQFF. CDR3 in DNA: TGTGCCAGTAGCCTCACCGGGACAGGGGGTTACAATGAGCAGTTCTTC. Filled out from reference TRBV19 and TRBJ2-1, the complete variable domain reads DGGITQSPKYLFRKEGQNVTLSCEQNLNHDAMYWYRQDPGQGLRLIYYSQIVNDFQKGDIAEGYSVSREKKESFPLTVTSAQKNPTAFYLCASSLTGTGGYNEQFFGPGTRLTVL.

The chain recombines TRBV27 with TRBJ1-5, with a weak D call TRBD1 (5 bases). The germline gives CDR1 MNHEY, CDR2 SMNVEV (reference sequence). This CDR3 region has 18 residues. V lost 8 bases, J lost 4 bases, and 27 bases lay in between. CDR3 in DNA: TGTGCCAGCCTTACAGACTGGGGCAGTCTCTTATTAAATCAGCCCCAGCATTTT. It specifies CASLTDWGSLLLNQPQHF.

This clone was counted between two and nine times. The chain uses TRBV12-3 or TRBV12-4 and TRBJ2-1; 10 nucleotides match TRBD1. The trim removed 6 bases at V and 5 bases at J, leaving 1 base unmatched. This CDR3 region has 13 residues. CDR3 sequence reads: CASRGQGHNEQFF. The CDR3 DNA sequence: TGTGCCAGCAGGGGACAGGGGCACAATGAGCAGTTCTTC.

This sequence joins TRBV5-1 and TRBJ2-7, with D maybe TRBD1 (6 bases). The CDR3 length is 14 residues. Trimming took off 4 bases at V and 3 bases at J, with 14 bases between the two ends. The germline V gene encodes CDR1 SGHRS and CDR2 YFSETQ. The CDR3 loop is CASSDRDTGYEQYF. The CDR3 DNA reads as TGCGCCAGCAGCGACCGGGACACTGGCTACGAGCAGTACTTC.

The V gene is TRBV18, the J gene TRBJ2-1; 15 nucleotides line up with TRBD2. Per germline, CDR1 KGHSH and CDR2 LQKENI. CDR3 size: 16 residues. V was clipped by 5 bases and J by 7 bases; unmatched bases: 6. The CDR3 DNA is TGTGCCAGCTCAAGGCCGGGACTAGCGGGGGGTAATGAGCAGTTCTTC. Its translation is CASSRPGLAGGNEQFF.